This T cell receptor beta chain emerged from a study of blood T cells in healthy people across ages. Alongside a J-beta primer mix, a sample-barcoded 5' primer served in a second PCR lasting 7 to 11 cycles. A template-switch adaptor that had 12 random nucleotides put a tag on each cDNA molecule. TCRdb redid the calling of the 5' RACE reads with MiXCR, one entry per CDR3 protein. This table has some 900,000 distinct CDR3 sequences, 45% to 50% appearing once. The CDR3 is made up of 16 amino acids. Trimming removed 4 bases at V and 0 bases at J, with 15 bases between. Per the germline V gene, CDR1 is LGHNA and CDR2 is YNFKEQ.

The source of this sequence is a man aged 25-45 years in good health. Sequencing was done on a sample of blood. The rearrangement joins TRBV4-2 to TRBJ1-1, with D perhaps TRBD1 (5 bases). For the CDR3, the DNA is TGTGCCAGCAGCCCAAACCCCCAGGGTATGAACACTGAAGCTTTCTTT. Its translation: CASSPNPQGMNTEAFF.